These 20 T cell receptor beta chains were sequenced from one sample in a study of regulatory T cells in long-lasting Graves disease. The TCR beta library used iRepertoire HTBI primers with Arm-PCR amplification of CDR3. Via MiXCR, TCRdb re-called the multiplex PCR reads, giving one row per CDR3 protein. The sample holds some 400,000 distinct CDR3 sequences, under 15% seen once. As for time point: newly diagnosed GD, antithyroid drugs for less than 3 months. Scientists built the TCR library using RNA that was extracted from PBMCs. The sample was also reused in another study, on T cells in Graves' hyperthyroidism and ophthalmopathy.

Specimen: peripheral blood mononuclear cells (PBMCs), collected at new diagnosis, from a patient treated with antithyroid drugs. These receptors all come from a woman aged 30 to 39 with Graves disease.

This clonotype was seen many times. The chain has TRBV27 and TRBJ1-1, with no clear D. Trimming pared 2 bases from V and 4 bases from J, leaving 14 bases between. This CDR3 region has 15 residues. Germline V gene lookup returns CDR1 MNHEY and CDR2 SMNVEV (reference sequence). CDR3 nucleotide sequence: TGTGCCAGCAGTTTAGTATCCATGGGCGGCACTGAAGCTTTCTTT. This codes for CASSLVSMGGTEAFF.

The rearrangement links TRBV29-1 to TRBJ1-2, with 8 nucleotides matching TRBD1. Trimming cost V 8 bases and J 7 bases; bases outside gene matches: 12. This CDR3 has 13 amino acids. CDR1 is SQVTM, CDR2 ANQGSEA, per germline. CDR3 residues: CSSWNRGTGGYTF. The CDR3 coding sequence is TGCAGCTCCTGGAACAGGGGGACTGGTGGCTACACCTTC.

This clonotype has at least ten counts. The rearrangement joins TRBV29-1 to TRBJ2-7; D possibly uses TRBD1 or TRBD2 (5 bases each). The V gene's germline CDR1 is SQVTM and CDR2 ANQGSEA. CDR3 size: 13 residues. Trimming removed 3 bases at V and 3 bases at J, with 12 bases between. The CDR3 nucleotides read TGCAGCGTTGAGGGGGACGGGTTCTACGAGCAGTACTTC. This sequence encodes CSVEGDGFYEQYF.

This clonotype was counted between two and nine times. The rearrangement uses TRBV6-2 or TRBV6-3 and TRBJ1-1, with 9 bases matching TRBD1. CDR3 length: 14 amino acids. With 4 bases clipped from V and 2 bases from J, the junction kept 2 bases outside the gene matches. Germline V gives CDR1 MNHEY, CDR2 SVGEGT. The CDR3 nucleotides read TGTGCCAGCAGTTGGACAGGGGAAAACACTGAAGCTTTCTTT. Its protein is CASSWTGENTEAFF.

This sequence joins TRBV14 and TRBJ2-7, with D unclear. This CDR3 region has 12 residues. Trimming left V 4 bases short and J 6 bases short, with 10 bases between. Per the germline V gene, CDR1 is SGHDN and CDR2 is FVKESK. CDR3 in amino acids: CASSPYPGEQYF. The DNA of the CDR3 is TGTGCCAGCAGCCCCTACCCCGGCGAGCAGTACTTC. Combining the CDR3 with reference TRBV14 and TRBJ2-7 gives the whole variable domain EAGVTQFPSHSVIEKGQTVTLRCDPISGHDNLYWYRRVMGKEIKFLLHFVKESKQDESGMPNNRFLAERTGGTYSTLKVQPAELEDSGVYFCASSPYPGEQYFGPGTRLTVT.

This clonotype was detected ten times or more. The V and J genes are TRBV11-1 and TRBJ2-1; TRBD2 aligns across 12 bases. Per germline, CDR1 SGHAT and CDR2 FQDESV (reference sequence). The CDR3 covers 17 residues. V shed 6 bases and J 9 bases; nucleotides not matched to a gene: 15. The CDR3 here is CASRPAVTSGSVGEQFF. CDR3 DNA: TGTGCCAGCAGACCGGCAGTGACTAGCGGGAGTGTGGGTGAGCAGTTCTTC. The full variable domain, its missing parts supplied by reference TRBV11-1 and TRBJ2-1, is EAEVAQSPRYKITEKSQAVAFWCDPISGHATLYWYRQILGQGPELLVQFQDESVVDDSQLPKDRFSAERLKGVDSTLKIQPAELGDSAMYLCASRPAVTSGSVGEQFFGPGTRLTVL.

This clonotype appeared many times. The CDR3: CSARAQGVETQYF. The CDR3 DNA follows: TGCAGTGCTAGAGCGCAGGGGGTGGAGACCCAGTACTTC. This rearrangement joins TRBV20-1 to TRBJ2-5; 7 bases are shared with TRBD1. The V and J ends lost 1 base and 5 bases, in that order; junction bases with no gene match: 4. CDR3 length: 13 residues. Germline lookup yields CDR1 DFQATT and CDR2 SNEGSKA (reference sequence).

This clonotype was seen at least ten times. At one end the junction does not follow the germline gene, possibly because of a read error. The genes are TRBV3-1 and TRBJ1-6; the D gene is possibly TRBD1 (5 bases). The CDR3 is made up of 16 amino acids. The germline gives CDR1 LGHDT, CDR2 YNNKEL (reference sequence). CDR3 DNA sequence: TGTGCCAGCAGTCAAGTTGGGGGAAGATATAATTCACCCCTCCACTTT. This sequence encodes CASSQVGGRYNSPLHF.

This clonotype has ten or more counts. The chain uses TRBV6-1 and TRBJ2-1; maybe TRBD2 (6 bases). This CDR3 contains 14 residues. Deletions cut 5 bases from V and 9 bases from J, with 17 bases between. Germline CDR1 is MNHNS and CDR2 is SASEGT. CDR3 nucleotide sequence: TGTGCCAGCAGTCCCCTCCCTAGCGTGGGTGAGCAGTTCTTC. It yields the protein CASSPLPSVGEQFF.

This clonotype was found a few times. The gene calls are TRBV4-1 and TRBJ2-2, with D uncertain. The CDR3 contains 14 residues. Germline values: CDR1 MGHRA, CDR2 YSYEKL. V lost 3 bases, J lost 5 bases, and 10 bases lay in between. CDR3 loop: CASSHPHRTGELFF. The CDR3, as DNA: TGCGCCAGCAGCCACCCACACCGAACCGGGGAGCTGTTTTTT.

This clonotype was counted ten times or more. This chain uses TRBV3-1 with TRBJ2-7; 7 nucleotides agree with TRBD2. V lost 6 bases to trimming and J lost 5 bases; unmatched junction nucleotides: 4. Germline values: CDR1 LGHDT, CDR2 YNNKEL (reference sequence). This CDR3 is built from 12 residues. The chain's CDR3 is CASSKGTNEQYF. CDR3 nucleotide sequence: TGTGCCAGCAGTAAGGGGACTAACGAGCAGTACTTC.

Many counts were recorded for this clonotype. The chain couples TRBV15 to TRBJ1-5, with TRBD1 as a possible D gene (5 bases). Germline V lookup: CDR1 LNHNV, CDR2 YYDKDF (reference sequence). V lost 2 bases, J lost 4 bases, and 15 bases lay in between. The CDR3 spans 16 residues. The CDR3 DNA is TGTGCCACCAGCAGACTCTCCTGGGAGGGGAATCAGCCCCAGCATTTT. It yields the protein CATSRLSWEGNQPQHF.

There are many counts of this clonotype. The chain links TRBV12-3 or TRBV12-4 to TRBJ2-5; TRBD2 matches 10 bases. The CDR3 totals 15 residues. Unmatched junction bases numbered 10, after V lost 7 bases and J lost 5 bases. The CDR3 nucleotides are TGTGCCAGCAATCCTAGCGGGAGCGGCATGGAGACCCAGTACTTC. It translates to CASNPSGSGMETQYF.

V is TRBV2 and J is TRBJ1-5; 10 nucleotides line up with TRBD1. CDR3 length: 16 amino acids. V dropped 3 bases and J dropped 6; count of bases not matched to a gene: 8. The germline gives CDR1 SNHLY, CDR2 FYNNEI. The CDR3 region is CASSDLVDRGSQPQHF. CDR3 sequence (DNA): TGTGCCAGCAGTGACTTAGTGGACAGGGGGAGTCAGCCCCAGCATTTT. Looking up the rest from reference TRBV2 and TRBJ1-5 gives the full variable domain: EPEVTQTPSHQVTQMGQEVILRCVPISNHLYFYWYRQILGQKVEFLVSFYNNEISEKSEIFDDQFSVERPDGSNFTLKIRSTKLEDSAMYFCASSDLVDRGSQPQHFGDGTRLSIL.

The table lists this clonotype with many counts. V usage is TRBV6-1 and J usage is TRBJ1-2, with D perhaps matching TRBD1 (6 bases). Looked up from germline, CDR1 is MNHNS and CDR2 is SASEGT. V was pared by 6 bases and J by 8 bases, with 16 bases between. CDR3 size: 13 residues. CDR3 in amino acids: CASSNTGLGGYTF. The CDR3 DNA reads TGTGCCAGCAGCAATACAGGGCTCGGCGGCTACACCTTC.

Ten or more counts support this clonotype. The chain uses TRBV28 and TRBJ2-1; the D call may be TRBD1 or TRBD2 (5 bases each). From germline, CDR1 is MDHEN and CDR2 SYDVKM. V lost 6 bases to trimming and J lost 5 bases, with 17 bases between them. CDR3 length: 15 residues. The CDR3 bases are TGTGCCAGCAGCTATAATCCGGGACCCAACAATGAGCAGTTCTTC. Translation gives CASSYNPGPNNEQFF.

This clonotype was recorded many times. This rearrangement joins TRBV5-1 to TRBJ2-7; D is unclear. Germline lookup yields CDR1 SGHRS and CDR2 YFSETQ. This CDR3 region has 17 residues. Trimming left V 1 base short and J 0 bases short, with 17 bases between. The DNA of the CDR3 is TGCGCCAGCAGCTTGTCTGGAGCTATCCCTCCCTCCTACGAGCAGTACTTC. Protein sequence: CASSLSGAIPPSYEQYF.

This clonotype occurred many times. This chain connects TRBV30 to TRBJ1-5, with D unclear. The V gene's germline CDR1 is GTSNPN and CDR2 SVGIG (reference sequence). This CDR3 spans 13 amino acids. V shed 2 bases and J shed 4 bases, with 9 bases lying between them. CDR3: CAWSKLANQPQHF. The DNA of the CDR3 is TGTGCCTGGAGTAAGTTGGCTAATCAGCCCCAGCATTTT.

CDR3 sequence (DNA): TGCGCCCTTCGGAAGGGAGGAGGCCAAGAGACCCAGTACTTC. It is translated as CALRKGGGQETQYF. The J gene is TRBJ2-5, the V gene TRBV29-1; TRBD2 might be the D (6 bases). There are 14 residues in the CDR3. Germline CDR1 and CDR2: SQVTM and ANQGSEA.

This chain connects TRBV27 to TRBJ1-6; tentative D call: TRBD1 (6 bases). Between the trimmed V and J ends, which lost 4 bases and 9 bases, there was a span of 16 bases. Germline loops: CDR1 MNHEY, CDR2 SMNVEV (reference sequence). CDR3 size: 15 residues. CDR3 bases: TGTGCCAGCAGTTCCCCACCAGGGGTTGGTTCACCCCTCCACTTT. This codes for CASSSPPGVGSPLHF.